This is a list of T cell receptor beta chains from one sample in a study of spatial heterogeneity in lung cancer. TCRdb re-derived calls from the 5' RACE reads in MiXCR, one entry per CDR3 protein. Here the sample spans a few thousand distinct CDR3 sequences, approximately 5.5% being singletons. The sequencing here drew on lung tumor tissue, taken at surgery. The origin of the receptors is a female donor with early-stage non-small cell lung cancer. The CDR3 runs from the conserved cysteine through the conserved F or W. Each record gives: V gene, D gene, J gene, clone size, CDR3 protein, CDR3 DNA. The D gene is left open where the match is weak. Clone sizes are given selectively: once, few, many, or a class where the clone is expanded.

TRBV13	TRBD2	TRBJ2-7	medium-sized	CASSLAAGGYEQYF	TGTGCCAGCAGCTTAGCAGCGGGAGGGTACGAGCAGTACTTC
TRBV29-1	TRBD2	TRBJ2-3	medium-sized	CSVETSGITDTQYF	TGCAGCGTCGAGACTAGCGGGATTACAGATACGCAGTATTTT
TRBV30	-	TRBJ2-7	medium-sized	CAVVEFYEQYF	TGTGCCGTGGTAGAATTCTACGAGCAGTACTTC
TRBV4-1	-	TRBJ2-7	medium-sized	CASSQDTQGAYEQYF	TGCGCCAGCAGCCAAGATACACAGGGCGCCTACGAGCAGTACTTC
TRBV5-4	-	TRBJ2-1	medium-sized	CASSPGTHEQFF	TGTGCCAGCAGCCCCGGGACCCATGAGCAGTTCTTC
TRBV7-2	-	TRBJ2-2	many	CASSLVGNTGELFF	TGTGCCAGCAGCTTAGTTGGGAACACCGGGGAGCTGTTTTTT
TRBV20-1	TRBD1	TRBJ2-7	medium-sized	CSARPGQGVAYEQYF	TGCAGTGCTAGACCGGGACAGGGCGTTGCGTACGAGCAGTACTTC
TRBV4-2	TRBD2	TRBJ2-7	few	CASSQEFLGAGGQKQYF	TGTGCCAGCAGCCAAGAATTTCTAGGAGCGGGAGGCCAAAAGCAGTACTTC
TRBV24-1	-	TRBJ2-2	few	CATSDLLSVGTSTGELFF	TGTGCCACCAGTGATTTGCTCTCTGTCGGGACAAGCACCGGGGAGCTGTTTTTT
TRBV28	TRBD1	TRBJ1-2	medium-sized	CASSLTGFDHGGYTF	TGTGCCAGCAGTTTGACAGGGTTCGACCATGGTGGCTACACCTTC
TRBV7-2	TRBD2	TRBJ2-1	medium-sized	CASSPSGRWGNEQFF	TGTGCCAGCAGCCCTAGCGGGAGATGGGGCAATGAGCAGTTCTTC
TRBV4-2	TRBD2	TRBJ2-5	few	CASSLRLAGGNNQETQYF	TGTGCCAGCAGCCTACGACTAGCGGGAGGGAACAACCAAGAGACCCAGTACTTC
TRBV2	-	TRBJ1-5	medium-sized	CASSGKGYSNQPQHF	TGTGCCAGCAGTGGTAAGGGTTATAGCAATCAGCCCCAGCATTTT
TRBV10-1	TRBD1	TRBJ2-5	many	CASSGDRKGTQYF	TGCGCCAGCAGTGGGGACAGGAAGGGGACCCAGTACTTC
TRBV20-1	-	TRBJ2-1	many	CSARDPISTSNEQFF	TGCAGTGCTAGAGATCCCATCTCTACCAGCAATGAGCAGTTCTTC
TRBV19	TRBD1	TRBJ1-5	large	CAGGGTGANQPQHF	TGTGCCGGAGGAGGCACAGGGGCGAATCAGCCCCAGCATTTT
TRBV6-1	-	TRBJ2-1	medium-sized	CASSESLKGNF	TGTGCCAGCAGTGAATCTCTCAAGGGAAACTTC
TRBV19	-	TRBJ1-5	medium-sized	CASSPYRNQPQHF	TGTGCCAGTAGTCCCTACCGCAATCAGCCCCAGCATTTT
TRBV7-8	-	TRBJ2-5	-	CASSMGVGGPETQYF	TGTGCCAGCAGCATGGGTGTGGGGGGGCCGGAGACCCAGTACTTC
TRBV6-2/TRBV6-3	TRBD1	TRBJ1-1	many	CASSYRDRKNTEAFF	TGTGCCAGCAGTTACCGGGACAGAAAGAACACTGAAGCTTTCTTT
TRBV2	-	TRBJ2-4	medium-sized	CASSEVTSRGIQYF	TGTGCCAGCAGTGAAGTAACGTCTAGAGGCATTCAGTACTTC
TRBV6-5	TRBD1	TRBJ2-7	medium-sized	CASKGQGSYEQYF	TGTGCCAGCAAGGGACAGGGCTCCTACGAGCAGTACTTC
TRBV6-5	-	TRBJ2-7	medium-sized	CASSYSLGQGPYEQYF	TGTGCCAGCAGTTACTCGCTGGGGCAGGGACCATACGAGCAGTACTTC
TRBV12-3/TRBV12-4	-	TRBJ2-3	medium-sized	CASSMGDKGDTQYF	TGTGCCAGCAGCATGGGGGACAAGGGAGATACGCAGTATTTT
TRBV7-2	-	TRBJ2-7	many	CASSQVAGSYEQYF	TGTGCCAGCAGCCAGGTTGCGGGAAGCTACGAGCAGTACTTC
TRBV12-3/TRBV12-4	-	TRBJ1-4	few	CASSLGGQQEKLFF	TGTGCCAGCAGTTTAGGTGGGCAACAAGAAAAACTGTTTTTT
TRBV7-9	-	TRBJ2-3	medium-sized	CASSFRGEGTDTQYF	TGTGCCAGCAGCTTCAGAGGGGAGGGCACAGATACGCAGTATTTT
TRBV28	TRBD2	TRBJ2-5	medium-sized	CASSGSGRVQETQYF	TGTGCCAGCAGTGGAAGCGGGAGGGTCCAAGAGACCCAGTACTTC
TRBV29-1	TRBD2	TRBJ2-7	medium-sized	CSVQAGGSYEQYF	TGCAGCGTGCAAGCGGGGGGAAGCTACGAGCAGTACTTC